This section outlines one TCR beta chain sequence together with its context. Recruited during active infection, patients (from Seattle) were subsequently followed longitudinally. This sample is drawn from a study of blood T cell repertoires in COVID-19. Study-wide context: Collection of acute and convalescent COVID-19 samples took place in the United States, Italy and Spain. PBMCs, B-cell-depleted T cells, or T cells provided the cDNA or gDNA that made up the material.

Original processing methods: From reference gene primer amplification, estimates of nucleated cell counts were derived. TCRdb's table, derived via immunoSEQ multiplex PCR, lists solely in-frame clones and lacks some. For V, J and clone size, that table is used; D and trimming come from the DNA. The sample lists about 480,000 clones; approximately 88% were seen once. The CDR3 length is 16 residues. Germline V gene sequence: CDR1 LGHDT, CDR2 YNNKEL (reference sequence). Trimming took 1 base from V and 10 from J; bases not matched to a gene: 12. This chain joins TRBV3-1 (or the pseudogene TRBV3-2) and TRBJ1-4; 7 bases are shared with TRBD1. Sequenced: peripheral blood. The TCR originated in a woman in her forties or fifties with COVID-19, enrolled during active disease. The CDR3 DNA follows: TGTGCCAGCAGCCAAGTGTTGAGGGGGCGAGGGGGAAAACTGTTTTTT. It translates to CASSQVLRGRGGKLFF.